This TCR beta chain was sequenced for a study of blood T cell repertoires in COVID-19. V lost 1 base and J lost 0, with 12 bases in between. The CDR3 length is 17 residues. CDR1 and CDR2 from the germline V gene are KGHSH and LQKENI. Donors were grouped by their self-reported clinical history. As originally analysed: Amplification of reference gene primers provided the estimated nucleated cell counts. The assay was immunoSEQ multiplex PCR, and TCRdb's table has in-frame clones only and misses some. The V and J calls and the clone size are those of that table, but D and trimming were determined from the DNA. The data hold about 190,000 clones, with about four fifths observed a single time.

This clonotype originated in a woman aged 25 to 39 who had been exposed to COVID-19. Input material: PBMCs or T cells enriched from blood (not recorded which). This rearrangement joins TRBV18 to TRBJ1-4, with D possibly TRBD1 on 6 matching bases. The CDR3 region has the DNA TGTGCCAGCTCACCACTCCGGGACAACCCAACTAATGAAAAACTGTTTTTT. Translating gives CASSPLRDNPTNEKLFF.